One and the same sample provided the 3 T cell receptor beta chains below, sequenced in a study of beta chain features in type 1 diabetes. The sequenced template was cDNA made from the entire isolated RNA. The repertoire was sequenced with immunoSEQ multiplex PCR; TCRdb's copy has only in-frame clones and lacks some. Among about 210,000 clones listed, approximately 10% were seen once. The sample was central memory CD4+ T cells from blood. Every receptor here comes from a man between 18 and 35 years old in good health.

This clone has at least ten counts. This chain connects TRBV2 to TRBJ2-1, with a weak D call TRBD2 (6 bases). This CDR3 comprises 14 residues. V was shortened by 0 bases and J by 8 bases, with 11 bases between the two germline ends. Germline V lookup: CDR1 SNHLY, CDR2 FYNNEI. The CDR3 DNA reads TGTGCCAGCAGTGAAGCGGCTAGCGACGATGAGCAGTTCTTC. This sequence encodes CASSEAASDDEQFF.

The chain uses TRBV5-1 and TRBJ1-2; D is ambiguous. The CDR3 is 14 residues long. The V gene's germline CDR1 is SGHRS and CDR2 YFSETQ. Trimming removed 3 bases from V and 3 bases from J, with 12 bases in between. CDR3 region: CASSSVMGDYGYTF. The CDR3 DNA reads as TGCGCCAGCAGCTCGGTAATGGGAGACTATGGCTACACCTTC.

This clone was observed many times. The chain links TRBV29-1 to TRBJ2-7, with 7 bases that match TRBD2. The CDR3 has 14 amino acids. Germline V lookup: CDR1 SQVTM, CDR2 ANQGSEA. Trimming at V came to 6 bases and at J to 6 bases, leaving 14 bases not matched to a gene. CDR3 residues: CSVGPGGSEGEQYF. CDR3 DNA sequence: TGCAGCGTAGGGCCCGGGGGGAGCGAGGGCGAGCAGTACTTC.